This T cell receptor (beta chain) is drawn from a study of monozygotic twins with inflammatory bowel disease. Study results and limitations: Using the inverse Simpson index, IBD patients had lower TCRbeta diversity than healthy co-twins.

The CDR3 has 17 residues. The germline V gene encodes CDR1 KGHSH and CDR2 LQKENI. About this clonotype: The antigen remains undetermined.

Each TCR library consumed around 3.5 ug of total RNA. Eight distinct reactions (per sample) were used to make the cDNA. The UMIs carried a 6-nucleotide sample barcode, and they were added by template switching. TCRdb reprocessed the 5' RACE reads and reports one entry per CDR3 protein, with no DNA. The table for this sample gives more than 75,000 distinct CDR3 sequences. The sample comprised blood. The gene calls are TRBV18 and TRBJ2-4; there is no DNA to check the TCRdb D call of TRBD2. The receptor's source is a human donor with ulcerative colitis or Crohn's disease, or a healthy co-twin of an affected twin (not recorded which). CDR3 sequence: CASSRTGTSGLLSIQYF.